The clone carrying this TCR beta chain was counted a few times. No antigen is known for it. This entry is derived from a study of cytomegalovirus exposure and HLA in healthy donors. J lost 4 bases, V lost 5 bases, and 8 bases had no gene match. The V gene's germline CDR1 is SGHNT and CDR2 YENEEA. CDR3 length equals 17 residues. In the PCR, 60 Vbeta and 13 Jbeta primers were used. Assay: immunoSEQ multiplex PCR; the TCRdb copy retains only in-frame clones and omits some. The sample yields about 110,000 clones, around 80% seen once. Points from the study as a whole: Overall, approximately 150 TCR beta chains were annotated as cytomegalovirus-associated. It was only CMV serostatus that was available as immune exposure information. An analysis that came later showed most CMV-associated TCR beta chains appearing HLA-restricted.

The receptor was isolated from a young man in good health and CMV-seropositive. The sequencing sample was made of PBMCs. This sequence joins TRBV11-3 and TRBJ2-2, with TRBD2 matching over 12 bases. The CDR3 protein is CASSPKRLAGVTGELFF. CDR3 DNA: TGTGCCAGCAGCCCCAAGCGACTAGCGGGAGTCACCGGGGAGCTGTTTTTT.